This T cell receptor beta chain was obtained from a study of control samples from healthy donors and cancer patients. The CDR3 spans 18 residues. Between the trimmed V and J ends, which lost 0 bases and 2 bases, there was a span of 14 bases. The germline gives CDR1 MGHRA, CDR2 YSYEKL. Only in-frame clones appear in the TCRdb table, and some are missing; sequencing was by immunoSEQ multiplex PCR. In the table there are around 110,000 clones, more than 70% of which are singletons. This receptor was identified in a woman in her seventies in good health. Sequencing used blood. The V and J genes are TRBV4-1 and TRBJ2-6; maybe TRBD1 (6 bases). This CDR3 is CASSQEPQGSAGANVLTF. CDR3 nucleotide sequence: TGCGCCAGCAGCCAAGAGCCACAGGGATCGGCTGGGGCCAACGTCCTGACTTTC.